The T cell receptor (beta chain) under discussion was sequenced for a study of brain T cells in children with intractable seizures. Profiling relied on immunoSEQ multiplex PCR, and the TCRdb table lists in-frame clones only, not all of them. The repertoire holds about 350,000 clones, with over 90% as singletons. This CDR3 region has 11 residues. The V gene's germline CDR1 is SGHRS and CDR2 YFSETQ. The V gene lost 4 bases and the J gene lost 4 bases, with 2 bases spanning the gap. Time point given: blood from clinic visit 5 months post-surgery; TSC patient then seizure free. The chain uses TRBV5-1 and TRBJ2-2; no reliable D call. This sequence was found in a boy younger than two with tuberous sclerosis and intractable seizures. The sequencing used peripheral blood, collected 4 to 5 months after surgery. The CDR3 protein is CASSSTGELFF. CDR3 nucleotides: TGCGCCAGCAGCAGCACCGGGGAGCTGTTTTTT.